This TCR beta chain originates from a study of early T cells in non-severe SARS-CoV-2 infection. CDR3 length: 14 residues. Germline loops: CDR1 DFQATT, CDR2 SNEGSKA (reference sequence). Trimming shortened V by 5 bases and J by 2 bases, and 16 bases separated the two germline ends. MiXCR, run by TCRdb on the 5' RACE reads, gives a single entry per CDR3 protein. The sample carries 69,000 or so distinct CDR3 sequences, about 9.4% recorded once. The receptor's source is an adult who was a healthcare worker with PCR-confirmed SARS-CoV-2 infection or an uninfected control (not recorded which). This chain connects TRBV20-1 to TRBJ2-7; D unclear. The sequenced sample consisted of whole blood. The CDR3 nucleotides read TGCAGTGCTGGAAATACCGATCCAGCCTACGAGCAGTACTTC. Its protein product is CSAGNTDPAYEQYF.